This T cell receptor (beta chain) emerged from a study of CD8 T cells in Susac syndrome. Study-wide results and caveats: The study recognized that the number of individuals in its TCR sequencing and HLA analysis was relatively small.

As to this clonotype: The antigen is undetermined.

An amount of RNA that ranged from roughly 0.5 to 1 ug was reverse transcribed with random hexamers. TCR beta CDR3 was amplified by immunoSEQ multiplex PCR. This amplification extended across 54 Vbeta and 13 Jbeta segments. A single record per CDR3 protein comes from TCRdb applying MiXCR to the immunoSEQ multiplex PCR reads. The sample shows more than 85,000 distinct CDR3 sequences, roughly 96% of them seen only once. The trim removed 5 bases at V and 3 bases at J, leaving 8 bases unmatched. CDR3 length: 15 residues. Germline CDR1 GTSNPN, CDR2 SVGIG (reference sequence). Matched for age and sex, the controls were healthy donors.

This chain connects TRBV30 to TRBJ1-1; 11 positions agree with TRBD1. Sequencing was performed on CD4+ T cells from PBMCs. The clonotype originates from a human donor in good health. CDR3 coding DNA: TGTGCCTGGTCCGGGACAGGGGGGAGGGACACTGAAGCTTTCTTT. Its translation: CAWSGTGGRDTEAFF. The whole variable domain, filled in from reference TRBV30 and TRBJ1-1, reads SQTIHQWPATLVQPVGSPLSLECTVEGTSNPNLYWYRQAAGRGLQLLFYSVGIGQISSEVPQNLSASRPQDRQFILSSKKLLLSDSGFYLCAWSGTGGRDTEAFFGQGTRLTVV.